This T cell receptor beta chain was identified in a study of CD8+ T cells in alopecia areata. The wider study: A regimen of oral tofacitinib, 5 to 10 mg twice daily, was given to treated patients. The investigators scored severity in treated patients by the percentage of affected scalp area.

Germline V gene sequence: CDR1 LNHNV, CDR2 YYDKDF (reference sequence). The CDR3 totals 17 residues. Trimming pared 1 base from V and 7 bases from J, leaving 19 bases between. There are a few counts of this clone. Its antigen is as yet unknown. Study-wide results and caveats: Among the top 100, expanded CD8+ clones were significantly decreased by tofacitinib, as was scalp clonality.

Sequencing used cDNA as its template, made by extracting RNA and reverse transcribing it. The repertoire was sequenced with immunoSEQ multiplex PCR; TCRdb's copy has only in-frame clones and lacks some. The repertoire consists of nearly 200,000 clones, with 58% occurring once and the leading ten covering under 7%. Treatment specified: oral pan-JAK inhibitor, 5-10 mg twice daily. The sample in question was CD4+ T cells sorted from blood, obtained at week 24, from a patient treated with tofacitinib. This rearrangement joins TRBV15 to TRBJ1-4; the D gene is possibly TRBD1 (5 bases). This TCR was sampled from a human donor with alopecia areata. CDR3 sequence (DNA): TGTGCCACCAGCAGAGTGTGGGGGTCCGATGAGGGTGAAAAACTGTTTTTT. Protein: CATSRVWGSDEGEKLFF.